The clone carrying this T cell receptor (beta chain) was counted between two and nine times. The CDR3 is 11 residues long. Trimming pared 5 bases from V and 4 bases from J, leaving 5 bases between. The germline V gene encodes CDR1 SEHNR and CDR2 FQNEAQ (reference sequence). Some clones are missing from TCRdb's copy, which holds only in-frame ones; the method was immunoSEQ multiplex PCR. The table lists some 90,000 clones, around 96% of them singletons. This entry belongs to a study of technical replicates of blood from a handful of donors. This TCR derives from a human donor in good health. V and J are TRBV7-9 and TRBJ1-1; no clear D gene. The specimen sequenced was T cells isolated from PBMCs. As DNA, the CDR3 is TGTGCCAGCAGCCTTTCCACTGAAGCTTTCTTT. It codes for CASSLSTEAFF.